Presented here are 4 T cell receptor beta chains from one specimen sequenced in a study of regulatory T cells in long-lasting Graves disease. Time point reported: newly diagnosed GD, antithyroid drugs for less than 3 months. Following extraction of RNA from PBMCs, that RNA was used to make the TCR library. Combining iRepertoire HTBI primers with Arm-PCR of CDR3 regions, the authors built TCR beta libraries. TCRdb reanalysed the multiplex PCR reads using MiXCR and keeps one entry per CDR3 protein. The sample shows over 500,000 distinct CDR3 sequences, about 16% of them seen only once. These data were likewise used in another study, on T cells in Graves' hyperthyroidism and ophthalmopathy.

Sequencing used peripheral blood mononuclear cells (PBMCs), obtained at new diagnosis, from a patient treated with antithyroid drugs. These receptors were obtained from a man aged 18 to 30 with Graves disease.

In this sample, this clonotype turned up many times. CDR3 sequence (DNA): TGTGCCAGCAGTTTCTACAGGGGAAATAGGAATGAGCAGTTCTTC. Encoded protein: CASSFYRGNRNEQFF. J is TRBJ2-1 and V is TRBV12-3 or TRBV12-4, with 7 bases lining up with TRBD1. CDR3 length: 15 residues. V was pared by 3 bases and J by 7 bases, with 9 bases of the junction left unmatched.

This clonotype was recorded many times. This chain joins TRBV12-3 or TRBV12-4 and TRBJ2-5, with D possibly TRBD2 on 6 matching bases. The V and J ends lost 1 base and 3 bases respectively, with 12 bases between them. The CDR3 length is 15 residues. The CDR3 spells CASSLVGGAKETQYF. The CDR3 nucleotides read TGTGCCAGCAGTTTAGTCGGAGGGGCGAAAGAGACCCAGTACTTC.

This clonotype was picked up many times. As DNA, the CDR3 is TGCGCCAGCAGCTTGGGACTAGTGACAGATACGCAGTATTTT. Translated: CASSLGLVTDTQYF. The chain has TRBV5-1 and TRBJ2-3; tentative D call: TRBD2 (6 bases). In germline, CDR1 is SGHRS, CDR2 YFSETQ. V lost 0 bases, J lost 3 bases, and 8 bases lay in between. This CDR3 comprises 14 residues.

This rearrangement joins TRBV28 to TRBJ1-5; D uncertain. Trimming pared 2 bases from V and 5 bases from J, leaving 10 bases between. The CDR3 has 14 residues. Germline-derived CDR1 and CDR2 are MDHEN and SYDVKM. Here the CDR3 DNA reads TGTGCCAGCAGTTTAGTCCAGGCAGATCAGCCCCAGCATTTT. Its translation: CASSLVQADQPQHF.